The sequence of this TCR beta chain was determined in a study of blood T cell repertoires in COVID-19. The overall study: Sites across the United States, Italy and Spain contributed samples from acute and convalescent COVID-19. The cDNA or gDNA used as material had been derived from T cells, B-cell-depleted T cells, or PBMCs.

Study processing details: The authors estimated nucleated cell counts from reference gene primer amplification. The assay was immunoSEQ multiplex PCR, and TCRdb's table has in-frame clones only and misses some. V, J and clone size were drawn from that table, and D and trimming were deduced from the DNA. The sample holds about 170,000 clones, around four fifths seen once. Trimming took off 1 base at V and 4 bases at J, with 16 bases between the two ends. Germline values: CDR1 SGHDT, CDR2 YYEEEE. This CDR3 contains 16 residues. This clone has only a few counts. This TCR derives from a man aged 40-49 years who had recovered from COVID-19. Material for sequencing was peripheral blood. The chain links TRBV5-6 to TRBJ2-3; a possible D gene is TRBD1 (5 bases). CDR3: CASSLFFQGWADTQYF. DNA of the CDR3: TGTGCCAGCAGCTTGTTCTTCCAGGGCTGGGCAGATACGCAGTATTTT.